A selection of T cell receptor beta chains follows, all from one sample in a study of PD-1 blockade in classical Hodgkin lymphoma. The method was immunoSEQ multiplex PCR; TCRdb's version includes in-frame clones alone and lacks a portion of them. The repertoire holds around 45,000 clones, under 75% seen once, with roughly 2.8% in the top ten. Sample: peripheral blood mononuclear cells (PBMCs), taken before the second cycle of nivolumab. Receptor source: a human donor with classical Hodgkin lymphoma. Each CDR3 is given with its conserved first and last residue. D genes are given only for firm matches. Part of the rows lack a size; the others show once, few, many or a class for expanded clones.

J: TRBJ1-2; size: medium-sized; V: TRBV6-1; D: -; DNA: TGTGCCAGCAGTGAAACGAAGCAGACAGTTCAATACTATGGCTACACCTTC; CDR3: CASSETKQTVQYYGYTF
J: TRBJ2-6; size: few; V: TRBV27; D: -; DNA: TGTGCCAGCAGTTTAGAGGGCAGGGAGGCTGGGGCCAACGTCCTGACTTTC; CDR3: CASSLEGREAGANVLTF
J: TRBJ1-1; size: -; V: TRBV6-6; D: TRBD1; DNA: TGTGCCAGCGGGACAGTGAACACTGAAGCTTTCTTT; CDR3: CASGTVNTEAFF
J: TRBJ2-7; size: -; V: TRBV7-9; D: TRBD1; DNA: TGTGCCAGCAGGGACCTGCAGCGGGACAGGGTGTACGAGCAGTACTTC; CDR3: CASRDLQRDRVYEQYF
J: TRBJ2-1; size: -; V: TRBV9; D: TRBD1; DNA: TGTGCCAGCAGAGAACCGGGACAGGGGAAGGATTTTAGGCAGTTCTTC; CDR3: CASREPGQGKDFRQFF
J: TRBJ2-7; size: few; V: TRBV4-3; D: -; DNA: TGCGCCAGCAGCCAAGACAGGGGATACGAGCAGTACTTC; CDR3: CASSQDRGYEQYF
J: TRBJ1-1; size: -; V: TRBV29-1; D: TRBD1; DNA: TGCAGCGTTGGAGGGACAGGGGTGAACACTGAAGCTTTCTTT; CDR3: CSVGGTGVNTEAFF
J: TRBJ2-2; size: -; V: TRBV30; D: -; DNA: TGTGCCTGGAGTAGTCTCGCCGGAACCGGGGAGCTGTTTTTT; CDR3: CAWSSLAGTGELFF
J: TRBJ1-1; size: -; V: TRBV7-2; D: TRBD1; DNA: TGTGCCAGCAGCCCAGGACAGGGGGCGGCTGAAGCTTTCTTT; CDR3: CASSPGQGAAEAFF
J: TRBJ2-6; size: -; V: TRBV7-9; D: -; DNA: TGTGCCAGCAGCCCTATTCCCTCTGGGGCCAACGTCCTGACTTTC; CDR3: CASSPIPSGANVLTF
J: TRBJ2-7; size: -; V: TRBV30; D: TRBD1; DNA: TGTGCCTCCTCTAGGGGGCGGGCCTCCTACGAGCAGTACTTC; CDR3: CASSRGRASYEQYF
J: TRBJ2-3; size: -; V: TRBV2; D: -; DNA: TGTGCCAGCAGTGGAATGACGGGGGCCCCCACAGATACGCAGTATTTT; CDR3: CASSGMTGAPTDTQYF
J: TRBJ2-7; size: few; V: TRBV9; D: -; DNA: TGTGCCAGCAGCGCCACCGGGACTCTGTCCCCCGAGCAGTACTTC; CDR3: CASSATGTLSPEQYF
J: TRBJ2-2; size: -; V: TRBV29-1; D: -; DNA: TGCAGCGTTGAAGCGACAGGTCCCGGGGAGCTGTTTTTT; CDR3: CSVEATGPGELFF
J: TRBJ2-3; size: -; V: TRBV13; D: TRBD2; DNA: TGTGCCAGCAGCTCGAGACTAGCGGGAGTCACAGATACGCAGTATTTT; CDR3: CASSSRLAGVTDTQYF
J: TRBJ2-5; size: few; V: TRBV6-6; D: -; DNA: TGTGCCAGCAGTTACGTGGAGTCGGAGACCCAGTACTTC; CDR3: CASSYVESETQYF
J: TRBJ1-2; size: -; V: TRBV19; D: -; DNA: TGTGCCACCACCCCCCCGTCTTTTGTGGACGGCTACACCTTC; CDR3: CATTPPSFVDGYTF
J: TRBJ1-1; size: -; V: TRBV7-2; D: -; DNA: TGTGCCAGCAGCTTAGACAGGGCTGAAGCTTTCTTT; CDR3: CASSLDRAEAFF
J: TRBJ2-7; size: few; V: TRBV4-3; D: -; DNA: TGCGCCAGCAGCCAAGATATCGACTTCATCTACGAGCAGTACTTC; CDR3: CASSQDIDFIYEQYF
J: TRBJ1-1; size: few; V: TRBV7-9; D: -; DNA: TGTGCCAGCAGCCCCATTTTATCTGAAGCTTTCTTT; CDR3: CASSPILSEAFF
J: TRBJ1-1; size: -; V: TRBV7-2; D: -; DNA: TGTGCCAGCAGCTTAGTAGTTACAGGAAAAACTGAAGCTTTCTTT; CDR3: CASSLVVTGKTEAFF
J: TRBJ2-7; size: -; V: TRBV12-5; D: -; DNA: TGTGCTAGTGCTCGAGACGTCCTTGGCGAGCAGTACTTC; CDR3: CASARDVLGEQYF
J: TRBJ2-7; size: -; V: TRBV7-2; D: -; DNA: TGTGCCAGCAGGGAGGGGGGCCAGGGAAACGAGCAGTACTTC; CDR3: CASREGGQGNEQYF
J: TRBJ1-2; size: -; V: TRBV28; D: TRBD1; DNA: TGTGCCAGCAGTGCCGGGACAGGGGAAGACGGCTATGGCTACACCTTC; CDR3: CASSAGTGEDGYGYTF
J: TRBJ2-5; size: -; V: TRBV28; D: -; DNA: TGTGCCAGCAGTCACCCGAGGGATGCAGAGACCCAGTACTTC; CDR3: CASSHPRDAETQYF
J: TRBJ2-5; size: -; V: TRBV15; D: TRBD2; DNA: TGTGCCACCAGCAGAGGTGTAGGGCTAGCGGAAGAGACCCAGTACTTC; CDR3: CATSRGVGLAEETQYF
J: TRBJ2-6; size: -; V: TRBV18; D: TRBD1; DNA: TGTGCCAGCTCACAAATCCAAATACTACCGGGACAGGGAGGCTCTGGGGCCAACGTCCTGACTTTC; CDR3: CASSQIQILPGQGGSGANVLTF
J: TRBJ1-2; size: -; V: TRBV4-2; D: -; DNA: TGTGCCAGCAGCCAAGATGCCCGGGGCTACACCTTC; CDR3: CASSQDARGYTF
J: TRBJ2-3; size: -; V: TRBV5-1; D: TRBD2; DNA: TGCGCCAGCAGTTGGACTAGCGGGGGCGGAGATACGCAGTATTTT; CDR3: CASSWTSGGGDTQYF
J: TRBJ2-5; size: -; V: TRBV5-5; D: TRBD2; DNA: TGTGCCAGCAGCTTGGAAGGGACTAGCGGGAGTAGGAAGACCCAGTACTTC; CDR3: CASSLEGTSGSRKTQYF
J: TRBJ1-2; size: -; V: TRBV7-2; D: -; DNA: TGTGCCAGCAGCTCAGGGGAGGGCCGGGGCTACACCTTC; CDR3: CASSSGEGRGYTF
J: TRBJ1-1; size: -; V: TRBV19; D: -; DNA: TGTGCCAGTAGTCTGACGGGGTCAGCCCCTGAAGCTTTCTTT; CDR3: CASSLTGSAPEAFF
J: TRBJ2-5; size: -; V: TRBV6-6; D: -; DNA: TGTGCCAGCACCCACGGGGCGGAGACCCAGTACTTC; CDR3: CASTHGAETQYF
J: TRBJ1-4; size: -; V: TRBV30; D: -; DNA: TGTGCCTGGAGTGTAGGGGGGGCGAATGAAAAACTGTTTTTT; CDR3: CAWSVGGANEKLFF
J: TRBJ2-7; size: -; V: TRBV6-1; D: TRBD2; DNA: TGTGCCAGCAACCCTGGACTAGTCAGGGACTACGAGCAGTACTTC; CDR3: CASNPGLVRDYEQYF
J: TRBJ2-6; size: -; V: TRBV7-3; D: -; DNA: TGTGCCAGCAGTTTAAGACAGTCGGGGGCCAACGTCCTGACTTTC; CDR3: CASSLRQSGANVLTF
J: TRBJ1-2; size: -; V: TRBV7-9; D: -; DNA: TGTGCCAGCAGCTTAGAGGGTGGGCGCGATGGCTACACCTTC; CDR3: CASSLEGGRDGYTF
J: TRBJ1-5; size: -; V: TRBV7-2; D: -; DNA: TGTGCCAGCAGCCCAGACGGATTACGCAATCAGCCCCAGCATTTT; CDR3: CASSPDGLRNQPQHF
J: TRBJ2-3; size: -; V: TRBV7-6; D: -; DNA: TGTGCCAGCAGCAACACAGAGCAGACGTACACAGATACGCAGTATTTT; CDR3: CASSNTEQTYTDTQYF
J: TRBJ2-7; size: -; V: TRBV30; D: TRBD2; DNA: TGTGCCTGGAGTGGTGGGGCGGGAGCGGACGAGCAGTACTTC; CDR3: CAWSGGAGADEQYF
J: TRBJ1-2; size: -; V: TRBV6-5; D: TRBD1; DNA: TGTGCCAGCAGTTACTGGGGGGACAGTCAAAGCTATGGCTACACCTTC; CDR3: CASSYWGDSQSYGYTF
J: TRBJ2-7; size: many; V: TRBV4-3; D: TRBD2; DNA: TGCGCCAGCAGCCAAGACTGGCGGGGGGCCTACGAGCAGTACTTC; CDR3: CASSQDWRGAYEQYF
J: TRBJ1-1; size: -; V: TRBV19; D: TRBD1; DNA: TGTGCCAGTAGTACTCTCGACAGGGGGTATGGGCTGGGCACTGAAGCTTTCTTT; CDR3: CASSTLDRGYGLGTEAFF
J: TRBJ2-5; size: -; V: TRBV7-2; D: TRBD2; DNA: TGTGCCAGCAGCCCTCGGACTAGCGGGGTTCAAGAGACCCAGTACTTC; CDR3: CASSPRTSGVQETQYF
J: TRBJ2-1; size: -; V: TRBV12-5; D: -; DNA: TGTGCTAGTGAGGGTCTACGTAATGAGCAGTTCTTC; CDR3: CASEGLRNEQFF
J: TRBJ1-5; size: -; V: TRBV28; D: -; DNA: TGTGCCAGCAGCCTCCCATCTTCCTATAATCAGCCCCAGCATTTT; CDR3: CASSLPSSYNQPQHF
J: TRBJ2-4; size: few; V: TRBV27; D: -; DNA: TGTGCCAGCAGTTTATCGGTGGCGGCTGAGGACATTCAGTACTTC; CDR3: CASSLSVAAEDIQYF
J: TRBJ2-7; size: -; V: TRBV28; D: TRBD1; DNA: TGTGCCAGCTCCGACAGGGAGACCTACGAGCAGTACTTC; CDR3: CASSDRETYEQYF
J: TRBJ1-1; size: -; V: TRBV7-7; D: -; DNA: TGTGCCAGCAGCCCGGGCGTCGGTGGGGGCACTGAAGCTTTCTTT; CDR3: CASSPGVGGGTEAFF
J: TRBJ1-3; size: few; V: TRBV4-2; D: -; DNA: TGTGCCAGCAGCCCGGGGACCCTGCTATCATTT; CDR3: CASSPGTLLSF
J: TRBJ2-7; size: few; V: TRBV30; D: -; DNA: TGTGCCAGTTTCAGGGACGTCTACGAGCAGTACTTC; CDR3: CASFRDVYEQYF
J: TRBJ2-7; size: -; V: TRBV7-9; D: -; DNA: TGTGCCAGCAGCCCATCAGACAGTACCTACGAGCAGTACTTC; CDR3: CASSPSDSTYEQYF
J: TRBJ1-2; size: -; V: TRBV2; D: -; DNA: TGTGCCAGCAGTGAGGGATGGGGGGCGCGGGGCTACACCTTC; CDR3: CASSEGWGARGYTF
J: TRBJ1-6; size: -; V: TRBV30; D: -; DNA: TGTGCCTGGAGTGTCCTCTCACGACGGATTTATAATTCACCCCTCCACTTT; CDR3: CAWSVLSRRIYNSPLHF